This is a list of T cell receptor beta chains from one sample in a study of blood T cell repertoires in COVID-19. Sequencing was performed with immunoSEQ multiplex PCR; in TCRdb, only in-frame clones are kept and a portion is missing. This table holds approximately 170,000 clones, more than 85% found once. The sample comprised peripheral blood. The receptors shown here come from a man aged 25-45 years with acute or convalescent COVID-19. CDR3s include the opening cysteine and the closing phenylalanine or tryptophan. The D gene is left open where the match is weak. Not all rows give a size; the values are once, few, many and, for expanded clones, a class.

j_call: TRBJ1-1; d_call: TRBD1; v_call: TRBV25-1; clone_size: -; cdr3_aa: CASSRQGRDTEAFF; cdr3_nt: TGTGCCAGCAGTAGACAGGGTCGGGACACTGAAGCTTTCTTT
j_call: TRBJ2-7; d_call: TRBD1; v_call: TRBV30; clone_size: -; cdr3_aa: CAWTRDRPYEQYF; cdr3_nt: TGTGCCTGGACCAGGGACAGGCCCTACGAGCAGTACTTC
j_call: TRBJ2-2; d_call: -; v_call: TRBV27; clone_size: -; cdr3_aa: CASKVRHLNTGELFF; cdr3_nt: TGTGCCAGCAAGGTGAGACACCTCAACACCGGGGAGCTGTTTTTT
j_call: TRBJ2-5; d_call: TRBD2; v_call: TRBV4-1; clone_size: -; cdr3_aa: CASSQVGWTSGRLRVETQYF; cdr3_nt: TGCGCCAGCAGCCAAGTGGGGTGGACTAGCGGGAGGTTGAGAGTAGAGACCCAGTACTTC
j_call: TRBJ1-5; d_call: -; v_call: TRBV7-9; clone_size: -; cdr3_aa: CASSLGGRDQPQHF; cdr3_nt: TGTGCCAGCAGCTTAGGGGGCAGGGATCAGCCCCAGCATTTT
j_call: TRBJ1-3; d_call: -; v_call: TRBV7-2; clone_size: once; cdr3_aa: CASSLFQGWGNTIYF; cdr3_nt: TGTGCCAGCAGCTTATTCCAGGGGTGGGGAAACACCATATATTTT
j_call: TRBJ1-4; d_call: -; v_call: TRBV5-6; clone_size: -; cdr3_aa: CASSLTWAQREKLFF; cdr3_nt: TGTGCCAGCAGCTTGACGTGGGCCCAACGTGAAAAACTGTTTTTT
j_call: TRBJ2-7; d_call: -; v_call: TRBV29-1; clone_size: once; cdr3_aa: CSASRGYEQYF; cdr3_nt: TGCAGCGCGTCCCGGGGCTACGAGCAGTACTTC
j_call: TRBJ1-6; d_call: -; v_call: TRBV14; clone_size: -; cdr3_aa: CASSHPTGGANNSPLHF; cdr3_nt: TGTGCCAGCAGCCACCCGACTGGAGGGGCTAATAATTCACCCCTCCACTTT
j_call: TRBJ2-1; d_call: -; v_call: TRBV3-1/TRBV3-2; clone_size: -; cdr3_aa: CASSLLDNEQFF; cdr3_nt: TGTGCCAGCAGCCTTTTAGACAATGAGCAGTTCTTC
j_call: TRBJ2-1; d_call: TRBD2; v_call: TRBV6-5; clone_size: -; cdr3_aa: CASSRTSGGWNEQFF; cdr3_nt: TGTGCCAGCAGCCGCACTAGCGGGGGCTGGAATGAGCAGTTCTTC
j_call: TRBJ1-2; d_call: -; v_call: TRBV28; clone_size: -; cdr3_aa: CASNSANYGYTF; cdr3_nt: TGTGCCAGCAATTCAGCTAACTATGGCTACACCTTC
j_call: TRBJ2-7; d_call: TRBD1; v_call: TRBV7-9; clone_size: -; cdr3_aa: CASILPGQSYEQYF; cdr3_nt: TGTGCCAGCATTTTACCGGGACAGAGTTACGAGCAGTACTTC
j_call: TRBJ2-5; d_call: TRBD1; v_call: TRBV29-1; clone_size: -; cdr3_aa: CSAGDRGETQYF; cdr3_nt: TGCAGCGCCGGGGACAGGGGAGAGACCCAGTACTTC
j_call: TRBJ2-7; d_call: -; v_call: TRBV11-2; clone_size: -; cdr3_aa: CASSSNRAMAEQYF; cdr3_nt: TGTGCCAGCAGCTCGAACAGAGCTATGGCCGAGCAGTACTTC
j_call: TRBJ1-2; d_call: TRBD1; v_call: TRBV7-3; clone_size: once; cdr3_aa: CASSQRTGNGYTF; cdr3_nt: TGTGCCAGCAGCCAGAGGACAGGGAATGGCTACACCTTC
j_call: TRBJ2-7; d_call: -; v_call: TRBV10-3; clone_size: -; cdr3_aa: CAISERVFYEQYF; cdr3_nt: TGTGCCATCAGTGAGCGGGTTTTCTACGAGCAGTACTTC
j_call: TRBJ1-5; d_call: -; v_call: TRBV7-9; clone_size: few; cdr3_aa: CASSLMPISSGNQPQHF; cdr3_nt: TGTGCCAGCAGCTTAATGCCGATTTCGAGTGGCAATCAGCCCCAGCATTTT
j_call: TRBJ1-2; d_call: -; v_call: TRBV6-5; clone_size: -; cdr3_aa: CASSYRGGRTDYGYTF; cdr3_nt: TGTGCCAGCAGTTACAGGGGTGGTAGGACGGACTATGGCTACACCTTC
j_call: TRBJ2-5; d_call: -; v_call: TRBV28; clone_size: -; cdr3_aa: CASSRLQGPETQYF; cdr3_nt: TGTGCCAGCAGTAGATTACAGGGTCCAGAGACCCAGTACTTC
j_call: TRBJ1-2; d_call: TRBD1; v_call: TRBV27; clone_size: few; cdr3_aa: CASRLNRGNNGYTF; cdr3_nt: TGTGCCAGCAGACTCAACAGGGGGAATAATGGCTACACCTTC
j_call: TRBJ2-3; d_call: TRBD1; v_call: TRBV30; clone_size: -; cdr3_aa: CAWAPGTGGTDTQYF; cdr3_nt: TGTGCCTGGGCCCCCGGGACAGGGGGTACAGATACGCAGTATTTT